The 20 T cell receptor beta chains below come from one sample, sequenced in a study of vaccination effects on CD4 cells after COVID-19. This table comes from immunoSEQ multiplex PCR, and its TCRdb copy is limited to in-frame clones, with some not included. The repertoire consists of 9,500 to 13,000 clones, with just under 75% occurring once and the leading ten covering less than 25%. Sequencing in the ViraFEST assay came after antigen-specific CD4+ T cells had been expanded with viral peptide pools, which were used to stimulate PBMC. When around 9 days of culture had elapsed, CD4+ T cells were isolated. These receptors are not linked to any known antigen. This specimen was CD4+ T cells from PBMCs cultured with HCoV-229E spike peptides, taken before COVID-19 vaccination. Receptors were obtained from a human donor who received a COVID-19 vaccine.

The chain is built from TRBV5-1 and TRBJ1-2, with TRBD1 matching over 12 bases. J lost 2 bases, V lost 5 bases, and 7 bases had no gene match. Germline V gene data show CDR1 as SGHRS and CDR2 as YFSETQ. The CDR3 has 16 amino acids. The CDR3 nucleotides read TGCGCCAGCAGTTCCGGGACAGGGGGCTTAAACTATGGCTACACCTTC. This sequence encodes CASSSGTGGLNYGYTF.

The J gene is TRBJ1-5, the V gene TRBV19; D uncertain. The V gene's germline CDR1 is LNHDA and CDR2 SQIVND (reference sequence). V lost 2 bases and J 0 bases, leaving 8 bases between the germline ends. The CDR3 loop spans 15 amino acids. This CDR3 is CASSISGISNQPQHF. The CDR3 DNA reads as TGTGCCAGTAGTATATCCGGAATTAGCAATCAGCCCCAGCATTTT.

The CDR3 nucleotides are TGTGCCAGCAGTACGTCTGGCATTGACTACTACGAGCAGTACTTC. Its translation: CASSTSGIDYYEQYF. J is TRBJ2-7 and V is TRBV27; a weak D match, TRBD2 (5 bases). V lost 5 bases and J lost 3, with 17 bases in between. The germline V gene encodes CDR1 MNHEY and CDR2 SMNVEV (reference sequence). CDR3 length equals 15 residues.

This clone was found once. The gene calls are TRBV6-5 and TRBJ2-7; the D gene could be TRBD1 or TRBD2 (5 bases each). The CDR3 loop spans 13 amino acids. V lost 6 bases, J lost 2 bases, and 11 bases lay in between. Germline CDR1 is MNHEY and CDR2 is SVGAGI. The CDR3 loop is CASSRDATYEQYF. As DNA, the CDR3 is TGTGCCAGCAGCCGGGACGCAACCTACGAGCAGTACTTC.

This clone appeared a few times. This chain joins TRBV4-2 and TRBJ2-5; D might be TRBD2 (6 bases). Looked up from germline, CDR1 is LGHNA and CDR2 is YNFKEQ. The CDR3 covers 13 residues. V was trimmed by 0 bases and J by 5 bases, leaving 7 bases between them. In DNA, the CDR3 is TGTGCCAGCAGCCAAGAGGGAGGCGAGACCCAGTACTTC. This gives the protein CASSQEGGETQYF.

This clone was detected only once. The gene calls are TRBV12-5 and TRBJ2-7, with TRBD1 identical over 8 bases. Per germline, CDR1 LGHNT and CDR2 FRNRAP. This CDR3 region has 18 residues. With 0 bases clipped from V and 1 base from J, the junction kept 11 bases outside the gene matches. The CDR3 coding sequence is TGTGCTAGTGGTTTGGTACTCGCCGGGTGGACAGGGTCCTACGAGCAGTACTTC. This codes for CASGLVLAGWTGSYEQYF.

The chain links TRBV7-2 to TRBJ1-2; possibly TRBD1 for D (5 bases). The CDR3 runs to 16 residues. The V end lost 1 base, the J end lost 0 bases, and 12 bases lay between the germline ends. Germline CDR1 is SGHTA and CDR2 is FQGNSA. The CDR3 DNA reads TGTGCCAGCAGCTTAGAGGTGGGGCCGCCTAACTATGGCTACACCTTC. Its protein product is CASSLEVGPPNYGYTF.

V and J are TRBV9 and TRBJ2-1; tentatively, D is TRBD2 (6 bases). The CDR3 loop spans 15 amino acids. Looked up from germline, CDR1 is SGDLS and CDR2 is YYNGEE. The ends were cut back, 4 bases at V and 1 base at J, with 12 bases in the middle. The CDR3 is CASSPGGRSYNEQFF. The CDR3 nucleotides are TGTGCCAGCAGCCCCGGGGGACGGTCCTACAATGAGCAGTTCTTC.

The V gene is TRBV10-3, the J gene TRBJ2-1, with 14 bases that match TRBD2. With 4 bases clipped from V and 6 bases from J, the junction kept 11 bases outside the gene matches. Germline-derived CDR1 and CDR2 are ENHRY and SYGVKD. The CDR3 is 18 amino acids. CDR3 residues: CAISVTSGRGSNGNEQFF. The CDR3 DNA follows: TGTGCCATCAGTGTGACTAGCGGGAGGGGAAGTAACGGCAATGAGCAGTTCTTC.

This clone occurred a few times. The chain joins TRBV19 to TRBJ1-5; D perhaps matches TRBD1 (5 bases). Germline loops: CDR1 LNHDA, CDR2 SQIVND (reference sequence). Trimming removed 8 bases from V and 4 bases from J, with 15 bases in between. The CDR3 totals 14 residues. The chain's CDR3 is CASQDSSLNQPQHF. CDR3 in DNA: TGTGCCAGTCAAGACAGTTCGCTTAATCAGCCCCAGCATTTT.

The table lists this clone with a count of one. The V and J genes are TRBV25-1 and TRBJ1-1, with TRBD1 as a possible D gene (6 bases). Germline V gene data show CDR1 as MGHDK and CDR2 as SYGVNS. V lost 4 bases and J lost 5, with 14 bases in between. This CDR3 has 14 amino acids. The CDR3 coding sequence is TGTGCCAGCAGTGTTCAGGGAAGGGGGACTGAAGCTTTCTTT. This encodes CASSVQGRGTEAFF.

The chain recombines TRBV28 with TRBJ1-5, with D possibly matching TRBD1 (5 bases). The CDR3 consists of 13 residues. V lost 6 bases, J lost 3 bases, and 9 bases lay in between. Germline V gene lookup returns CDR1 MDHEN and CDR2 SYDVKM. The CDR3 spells CASRGRTNQPQHF. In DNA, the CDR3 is TGTGCCAGCAGGGGACGGACCAATCAGCCCCAGCATTTT.

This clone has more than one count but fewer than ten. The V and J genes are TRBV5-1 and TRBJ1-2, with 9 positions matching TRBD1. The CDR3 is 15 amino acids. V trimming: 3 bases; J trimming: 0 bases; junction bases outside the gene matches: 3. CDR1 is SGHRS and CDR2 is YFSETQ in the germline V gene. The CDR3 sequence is CASSSRQGANYGYTF. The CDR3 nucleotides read TGCGCCAGCAGCTCTCGACAGGGGGCTAACTATGGCTACACCTTC.

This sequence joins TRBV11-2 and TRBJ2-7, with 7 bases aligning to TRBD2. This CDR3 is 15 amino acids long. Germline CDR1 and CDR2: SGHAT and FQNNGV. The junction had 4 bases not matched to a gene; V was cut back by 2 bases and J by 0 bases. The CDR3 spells CASSLQIAGSYEQYF. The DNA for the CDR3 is TGTGCCAGCAGCTTACAGATAGCGGGCTCCTACGAGCAGTACTTC.

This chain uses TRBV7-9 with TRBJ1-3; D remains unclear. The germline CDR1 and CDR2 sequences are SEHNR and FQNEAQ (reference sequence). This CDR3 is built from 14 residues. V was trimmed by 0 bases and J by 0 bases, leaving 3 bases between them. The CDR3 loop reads CASSLASSGNTIYF. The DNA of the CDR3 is TGTGCCAGCAGCTTAGCTAGCTCTGGAAACACCATATATTTT.

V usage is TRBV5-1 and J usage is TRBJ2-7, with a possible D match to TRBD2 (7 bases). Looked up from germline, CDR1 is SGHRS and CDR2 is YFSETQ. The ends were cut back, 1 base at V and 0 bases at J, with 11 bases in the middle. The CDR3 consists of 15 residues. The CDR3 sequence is CASSLSGGSSYEQYF. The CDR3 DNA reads TGCGCCAGCAGCTTGTCGGGGGGCTCCTCCTACGAGCAGTACTTC.

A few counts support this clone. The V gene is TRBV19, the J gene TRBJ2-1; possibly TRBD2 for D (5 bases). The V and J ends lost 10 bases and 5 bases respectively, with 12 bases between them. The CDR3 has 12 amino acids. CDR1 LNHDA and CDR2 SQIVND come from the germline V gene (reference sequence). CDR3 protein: CATVRRDNEQFF. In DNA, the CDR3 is TGTGCCACCGTGAGGCGGGACAATGAGCAGTTCTTC.

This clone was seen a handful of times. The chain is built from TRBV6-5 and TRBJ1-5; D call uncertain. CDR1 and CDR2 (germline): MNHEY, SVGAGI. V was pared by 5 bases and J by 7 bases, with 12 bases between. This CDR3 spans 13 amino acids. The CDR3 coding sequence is TGTGCCAGCAGTCCCAGACCACCCCAGCCCCAGCATTTT. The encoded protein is CASSPRPPQPQHF.

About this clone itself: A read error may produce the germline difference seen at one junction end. CDR3 bases: TGCAGCGTTGAAGACAGCCATTTT. The encoded protein is CSVEDSHF. The J gene is TRBJ2-3, the V gene TRBV29-1, with no clear D. Germline V gene data show CDR1 as SQVTM and CDR2 as ANQGSEA. There are 8 residues in the CDR3.

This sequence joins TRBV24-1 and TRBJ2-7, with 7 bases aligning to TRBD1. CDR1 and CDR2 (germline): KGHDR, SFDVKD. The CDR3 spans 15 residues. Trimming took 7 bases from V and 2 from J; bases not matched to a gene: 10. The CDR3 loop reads CATSPLQGIPYEQYF. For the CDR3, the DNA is TGTGCCACCAGCCCATTACAGGGGATACCCTACGAGCAGTACTTC.